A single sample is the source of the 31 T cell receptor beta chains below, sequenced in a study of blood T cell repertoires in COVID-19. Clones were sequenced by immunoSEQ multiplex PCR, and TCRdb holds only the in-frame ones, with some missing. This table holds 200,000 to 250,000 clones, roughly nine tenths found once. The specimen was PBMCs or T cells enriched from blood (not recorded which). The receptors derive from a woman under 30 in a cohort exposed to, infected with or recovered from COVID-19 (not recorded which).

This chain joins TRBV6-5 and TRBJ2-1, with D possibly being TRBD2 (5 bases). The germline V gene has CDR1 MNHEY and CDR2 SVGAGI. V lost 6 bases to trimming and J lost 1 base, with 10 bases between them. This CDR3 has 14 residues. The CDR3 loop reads CASRVAGSYNEQFF. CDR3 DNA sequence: TGTGCCAGCAGGGTCGCGGGTTCCTACAATGAGCAGTTCTTC.

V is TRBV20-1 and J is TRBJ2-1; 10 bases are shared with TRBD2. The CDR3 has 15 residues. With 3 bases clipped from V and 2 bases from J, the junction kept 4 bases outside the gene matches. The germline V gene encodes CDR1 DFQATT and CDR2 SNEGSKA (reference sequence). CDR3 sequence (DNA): TGCAGTGCTAGTACTAGCGGGGCGCCCTACAATGAGCAGTTCTTC. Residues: CSASTSGAPYNEQFF.

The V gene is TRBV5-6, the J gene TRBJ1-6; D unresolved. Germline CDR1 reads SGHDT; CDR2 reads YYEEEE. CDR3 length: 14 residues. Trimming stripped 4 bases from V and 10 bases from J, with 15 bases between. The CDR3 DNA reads TGTGCCAGCAGCCCTGTTGAGGTTGGATCACCCCTCCACTTT. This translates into CASSPVEVGSPLHF.

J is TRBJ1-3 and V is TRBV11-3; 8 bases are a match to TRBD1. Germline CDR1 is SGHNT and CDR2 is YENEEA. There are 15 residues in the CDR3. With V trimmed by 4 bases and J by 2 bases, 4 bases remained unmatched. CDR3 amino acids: CASSSDRGPGNTIYF. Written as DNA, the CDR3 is TGTGCCAGCAGCTCCGACAGGGGACCTGGAAACACCATATATTTT.

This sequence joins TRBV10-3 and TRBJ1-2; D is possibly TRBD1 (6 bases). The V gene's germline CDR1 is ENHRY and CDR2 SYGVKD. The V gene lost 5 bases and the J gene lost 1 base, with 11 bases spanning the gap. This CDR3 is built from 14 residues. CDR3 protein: CAISTSTGNYGYTF. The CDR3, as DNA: TGTGCCATCAGTACCTCGACAGGTAACTATGGCTACACCTTC.

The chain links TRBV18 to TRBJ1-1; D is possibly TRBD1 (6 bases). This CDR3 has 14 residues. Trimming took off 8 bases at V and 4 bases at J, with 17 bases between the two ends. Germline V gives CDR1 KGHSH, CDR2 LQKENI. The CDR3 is CASAAGGGATEAFF. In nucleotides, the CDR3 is TGTGCCAGCGCGGCGGGAGGGGGGGCCACTGAAGCTTTCTTT.

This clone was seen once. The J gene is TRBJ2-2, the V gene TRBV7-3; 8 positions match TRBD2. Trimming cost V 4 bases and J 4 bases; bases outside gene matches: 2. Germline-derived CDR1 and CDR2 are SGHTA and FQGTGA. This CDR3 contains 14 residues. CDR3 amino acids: CASSSAGGTGELFF. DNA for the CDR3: TGTGCCAGCAGCTCGGCGGGGGGCACCGGGGAGCTGTTTTTT.

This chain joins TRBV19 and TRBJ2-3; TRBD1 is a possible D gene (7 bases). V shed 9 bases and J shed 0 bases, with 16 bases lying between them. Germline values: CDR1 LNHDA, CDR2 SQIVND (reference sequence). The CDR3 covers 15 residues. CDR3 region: CASETTGTSTDTQYF. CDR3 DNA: TGTGCCAGCGAGACGACAGGGACTAGCACAGATACGCAGTATTTT. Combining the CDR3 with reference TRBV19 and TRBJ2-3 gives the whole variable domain DGGITQSPKYLFRKEGQNVTLSCEQNLNHDAMYWYRQDPGQGLRLIYYSQIVNDFQKGDIAEGYSVSREKKESFPLTVTSAQKNPTAFYLCASETTGTSTDTQYFGPGTRLTVL.

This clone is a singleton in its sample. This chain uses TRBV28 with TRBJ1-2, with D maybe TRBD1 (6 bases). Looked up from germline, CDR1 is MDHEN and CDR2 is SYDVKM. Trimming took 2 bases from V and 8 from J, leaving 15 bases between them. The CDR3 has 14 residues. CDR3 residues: CASSLTGGGAGYTF. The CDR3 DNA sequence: TGTGCCAGCAGTTTAACGGGTGGGGGCGCCGGCTACACCTTC.

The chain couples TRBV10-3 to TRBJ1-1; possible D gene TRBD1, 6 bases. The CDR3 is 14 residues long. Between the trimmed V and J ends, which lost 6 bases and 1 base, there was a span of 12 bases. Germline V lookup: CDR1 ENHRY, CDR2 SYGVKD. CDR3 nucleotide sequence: TGTGCCATCAGCATACAGGGCCCGAACACTGAAGCTTTCTTT. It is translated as CAISIQGPNTEAFF.

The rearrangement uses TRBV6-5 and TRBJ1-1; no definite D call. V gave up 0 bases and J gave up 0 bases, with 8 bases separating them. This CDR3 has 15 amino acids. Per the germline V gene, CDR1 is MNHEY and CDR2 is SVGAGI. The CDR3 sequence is CASSYSALMNTEAFF. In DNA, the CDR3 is TGTGCCAGCAGTTACTCGGCCCTCATGAACACTGAAGCTTTCTTT.

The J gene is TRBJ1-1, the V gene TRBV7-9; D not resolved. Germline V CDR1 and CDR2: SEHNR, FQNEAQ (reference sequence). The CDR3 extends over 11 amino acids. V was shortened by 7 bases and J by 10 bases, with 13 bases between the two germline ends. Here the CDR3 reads CASTPGGGAFF. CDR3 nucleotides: TGTGCCAGCACCCCGGGAGGTGGAGCTTTCTTT.

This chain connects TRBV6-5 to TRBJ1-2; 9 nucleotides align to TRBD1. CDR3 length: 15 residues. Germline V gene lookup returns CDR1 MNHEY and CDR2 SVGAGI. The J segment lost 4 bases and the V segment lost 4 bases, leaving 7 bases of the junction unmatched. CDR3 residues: CASSSPGQGIYGYTF. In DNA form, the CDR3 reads TGTGCCAGCAGTTCGCCAGGACAGGGGATCTATGGCTACACCTTC.

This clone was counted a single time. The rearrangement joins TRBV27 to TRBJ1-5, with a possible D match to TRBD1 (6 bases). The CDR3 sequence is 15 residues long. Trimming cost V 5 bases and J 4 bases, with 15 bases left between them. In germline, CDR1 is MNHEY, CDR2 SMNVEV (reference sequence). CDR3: CASSQTGQFNQPQHF. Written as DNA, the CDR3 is TGTGCCAGCAGTCAAACAGGACAGTTTAATCAGCCCCAGCATTTT.

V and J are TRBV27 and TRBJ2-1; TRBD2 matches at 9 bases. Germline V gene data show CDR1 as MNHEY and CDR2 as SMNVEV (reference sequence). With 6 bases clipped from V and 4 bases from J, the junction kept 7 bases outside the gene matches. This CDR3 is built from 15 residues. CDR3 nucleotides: TGTGCCAGCAGACTCTCTAGCGGGACTTACAATGAGCAGTTCTTC. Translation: CASRLSSGTYNEQFF.

The CDR3 DNA reads as TGCGCCAGCAGCGGCCGGGGGAGCACAGATACGCAGTATTTT. Protein sequence: CASSGRGSTDTQYF. V is TRBV5-1 and J is TRBJ2-3; maybe TRBD2 (6 bases). This CDR3 is 14 amino acids long. Trimming cost V 4 bases and J 0 bases, with 9 bases left between them. CDR1 SGHRS and CDR2 YFSETQ come from the germline V gene.

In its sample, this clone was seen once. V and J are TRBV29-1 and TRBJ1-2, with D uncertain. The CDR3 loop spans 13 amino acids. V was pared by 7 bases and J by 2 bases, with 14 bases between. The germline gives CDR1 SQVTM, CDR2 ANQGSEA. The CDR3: CSDWSESNYGYTF. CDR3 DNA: TGCAGCGACTGGAGCGAGAGCAACTATGGCTACACCTTC.

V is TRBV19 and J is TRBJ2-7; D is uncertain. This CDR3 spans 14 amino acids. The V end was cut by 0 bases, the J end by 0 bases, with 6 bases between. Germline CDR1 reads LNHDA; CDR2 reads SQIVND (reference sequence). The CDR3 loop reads CASSIERSSYEQYF. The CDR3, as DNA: TGTGCCAGTAGTATAGAGCGTAGCTCCTACGAGCAGTACTTC.

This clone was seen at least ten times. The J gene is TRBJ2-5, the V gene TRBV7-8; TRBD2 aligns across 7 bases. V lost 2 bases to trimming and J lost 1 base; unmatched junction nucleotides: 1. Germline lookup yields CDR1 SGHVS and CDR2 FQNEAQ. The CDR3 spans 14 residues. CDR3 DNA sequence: TGTGCCAGCAGCTTAAGCGGGGCCCAAGAGACCCAGTACTTC. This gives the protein CASSLSGAQETQYF.

The CDR3 DNA is TGTGCCAGCAGCGTAGGTTGGGGTAGCGGGGGGGCAAAAGATACGCAGTATTTT. Encoded protein: CASSVGWGSGGAKDTQYF. The chain combines TRBV9 with TRBJ2-3; 11 nucleotides match TRBD2. The CDR3 extends over 18 amino acids. Germline V CDR1 and CDR2: SGDLS, YYNGEE. V lost 0 bases, J lost 5 bases, and 11 bases stayed unmatched. Together with reference TRBV9 and TRBJ2-3, the CDR3 gives the full variable domain: DSGVTQTPKHLITATGQRVTLRCSPRSGDLSVYWYQQSLDQGLQFLIQYYNGEERAKGNILERFSAQQFPDLHSELNLSSLELGDSALYFCASSVGWGSGGAKDTQYFGPGTRLTVL.

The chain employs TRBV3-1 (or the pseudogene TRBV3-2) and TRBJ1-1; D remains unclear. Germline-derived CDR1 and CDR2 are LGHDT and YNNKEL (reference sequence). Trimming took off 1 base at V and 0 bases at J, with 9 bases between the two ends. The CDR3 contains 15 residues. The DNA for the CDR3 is TGTGCCAGCAGCCAAGGTACCGGGGTGAACACTGAAGCTTTCTTT. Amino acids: CASSQGTGVNTEAFF.

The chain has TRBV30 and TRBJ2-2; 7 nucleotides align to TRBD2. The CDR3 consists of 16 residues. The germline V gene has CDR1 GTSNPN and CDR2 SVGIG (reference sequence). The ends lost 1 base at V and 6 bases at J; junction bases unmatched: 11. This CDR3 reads CAWSGGGRATAGELFF. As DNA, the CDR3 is TGTGCCTGGAGTGGAGGAGGGAGGGCCACCGCCGGGGAGCTGTTTTTT.

In nucleotides, the CDR3 is TGTGCCTGGGGCCAGGGCCTGGAAGGCAATCAGCCCCAGCATTTT. This sequence encodes CAWGQGLEGNQPQHF. The rearrangement links TRBV30 to TRBJ1-5, with D possibly matching TRBD1 (5 bases). The CDR3 sequence is 15 residues long. Germline V gene data show CDR1 as GTSNPN and CDR2 as SVGIG (reference sequence). The germline V and J ends were trimmed by 5 bases and 2 bases, with 16 bases remaining between them.

The chain's CDR3 is CASSQGTDKAFF. The CDR3 DNA sequence: TGTGCCAGCAGCCAAGGGACAGACAAAGCTTTCTTT. The chain links TRBV3-1 (or the pseudogene TRBV3-2) to TRBJ1-1; tentatively, D is TRBD1 (6 bases). V was clipped by 1 base and J by 9 bases, with 9 bases between them. In germline, CDR1 is LGHDT, CDR2 YNNKEL (reference sequence). This CDR3 spans 12 amino acids.

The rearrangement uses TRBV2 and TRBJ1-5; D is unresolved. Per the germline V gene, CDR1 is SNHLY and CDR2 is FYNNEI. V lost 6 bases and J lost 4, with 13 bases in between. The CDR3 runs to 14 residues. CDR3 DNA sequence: TGTGCCAGCAGCGTGACGCTAGCAAATCAGCCCCAGCATTTT. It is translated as CASSVTLANQPQHF.

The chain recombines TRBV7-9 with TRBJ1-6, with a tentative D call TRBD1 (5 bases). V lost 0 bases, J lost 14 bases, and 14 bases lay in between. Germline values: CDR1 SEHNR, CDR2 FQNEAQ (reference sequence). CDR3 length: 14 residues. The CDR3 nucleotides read TGTGCCAGCAGCTTAGCTGTGACCCAGGGCACCCTCCACTTT. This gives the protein CASSLAVTQGTLHF.

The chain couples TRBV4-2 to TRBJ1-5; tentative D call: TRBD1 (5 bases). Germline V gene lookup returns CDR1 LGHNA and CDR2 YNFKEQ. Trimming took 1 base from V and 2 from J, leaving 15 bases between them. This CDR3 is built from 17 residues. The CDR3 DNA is TGTGCCAGCAGCCAAGTTTCCCAGGGTGTCGGCAATCAGCCCCAGCATTTT. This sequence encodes CASSQVSQGVGNQPQHF.

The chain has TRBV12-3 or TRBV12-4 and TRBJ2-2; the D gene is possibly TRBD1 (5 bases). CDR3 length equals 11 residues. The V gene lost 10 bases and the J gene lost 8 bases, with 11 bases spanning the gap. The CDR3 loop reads CATRAGGELFF. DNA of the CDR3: TGTGCCACCAGGGCTGGTGGGGAGCTGTTTTTT.

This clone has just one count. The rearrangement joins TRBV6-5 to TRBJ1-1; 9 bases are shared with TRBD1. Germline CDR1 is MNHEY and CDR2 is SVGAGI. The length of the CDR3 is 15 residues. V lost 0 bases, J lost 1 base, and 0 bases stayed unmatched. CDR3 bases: TGTGCCAGCAGTTACTCGGGACAGGGGAACACTGAAGCTTTCTTT. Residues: CASSYSGQGNTEAFF.

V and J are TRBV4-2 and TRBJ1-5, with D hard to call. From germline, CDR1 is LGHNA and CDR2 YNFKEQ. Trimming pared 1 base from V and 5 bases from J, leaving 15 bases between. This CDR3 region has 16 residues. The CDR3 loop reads CASSQVDDLGDQPQHF. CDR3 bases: TGTGCCAGCAGCCAAGTGGATGATCTCGGGGATCAGCCCCAGCATTTT.

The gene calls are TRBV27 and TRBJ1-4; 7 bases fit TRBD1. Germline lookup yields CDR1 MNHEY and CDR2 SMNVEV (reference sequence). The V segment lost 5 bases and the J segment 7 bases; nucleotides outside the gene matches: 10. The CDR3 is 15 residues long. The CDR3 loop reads CASSTRQGRSEKLFF. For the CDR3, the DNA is TGTGCCAGCAGTACACGACAGGGACGAAGTGAAAAACTGTTTTTT.